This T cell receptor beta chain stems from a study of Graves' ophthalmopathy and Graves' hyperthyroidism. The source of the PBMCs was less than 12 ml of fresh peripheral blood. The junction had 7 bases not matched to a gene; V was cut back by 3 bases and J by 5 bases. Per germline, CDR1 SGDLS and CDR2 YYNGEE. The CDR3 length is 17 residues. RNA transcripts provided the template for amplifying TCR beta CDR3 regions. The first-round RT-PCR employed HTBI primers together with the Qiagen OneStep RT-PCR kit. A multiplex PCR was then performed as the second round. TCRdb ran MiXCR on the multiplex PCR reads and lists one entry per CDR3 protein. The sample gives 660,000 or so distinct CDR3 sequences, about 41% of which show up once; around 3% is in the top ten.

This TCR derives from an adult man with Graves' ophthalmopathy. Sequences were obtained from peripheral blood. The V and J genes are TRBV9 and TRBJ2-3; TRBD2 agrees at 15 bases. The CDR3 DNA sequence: TGTGCCAGCAGCGCCCCCGGGACTAGCGGGGGGATAGATACGCAGTATTTT. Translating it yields CASSAPGTSGGIDTQYF.